These T cell receptor beta chains were read from a single sample in a study of cytomegalovirus exposure and HLA in healthy donors. Repertoires were generated with immunoSEQ multiplex PCR, while TCRdb's copy carries only in-frame clones and drops some. The sample shows roughly 300,000 clones, 70% to 90% of them seen only once. Sequences were obtained from PBMCs. Receptors were obtained from a woman between 18 and 29 years old in good health and CMV-seronegative. Both conserved end residues are part of each CDR3. Fields, in order: V gene, clone size, J gene, D gene, CDR3 DNA, CDR3 protein. A D gene is named only where the DNA matches it firmly. Clone size appears in some rows only: once, few, many, or a class for an expanded clone.

TRBV4-1	NA	TRBJ1-5	NA	TGCGCCAGCAGCCATAACCCTACAGGGATTAGCAATCAGCCCCAGCATTTT	CASSHNPTGISNQPQHF
TRBV2	NA	TRBJ2-3	NA	TGTGCCAGCAGGATTCGCGGGAGCACAGATACGCAGTATTTT	CASRIRGSTDTQYF
TRBV27	once	TRBJ2-1	TRBD2	TGTGCCAGCAGTTTTACTGGGCTAGCGGGACGCCCCTACAATGAGCAGTTCTTC	CASSFTGLAGRPYNEQFF
TRBV19	NA	TRBJ1-6	TRBD1	TGTGCCAGTAGCTGGGACAGGGCGAATTCACCCCTCCACTTT	CASSWDRANSPLHF
TRBV10-3	NA	TRBJ1-4	NA	TGTGCCATCAGTGAGGCGTCCCTGGGAGCAACTAATGAAAAACTGTTTTTT	CAISEASLGATNEKLFF
TRBV27	NA	TRBJ1-5	NA	TGTGCCAGCAGTTTATCCGAGTTCCAGCCCCAGCATTTT	CASSLSEFQPQHF
TRBV27	NA	TRBJ1-2	NA	TGTGCCAGCAGTAACAGCCTTAACTATGGCTACACCTTC	CASSNSLNYGYTF
TRBV5-1	NA	TRBJ1-1	NA	TGCGCCAGCAGCTTCGACAGTAACACTGAAGCTTTCTTT	CASSFDSNTEAFF
TRBV7-2	NA	TRBJ2-6	NA	TGTGCCAGCAGCTTAGAGTTCGACTGGTACTCTGGGGCCAACGTCCTGACTTTC	CASSLEFDWYSGANVLTF
TRBV5-6	NA	TRBJ2-7	NA	TGTGCCAGTACCGAGAAGGACTCCTGGAGGACCGAGCAGTACTTC	CASTEKDSWRTEQYF
TRBV13	NA	TRBJ1-1	NA	TGTGCCAGCAGGGGACGACAGGTTGAAGCTTTCTTT	CASRGRQVEAFF
TRBV4-3	once	TRBJ2-7	NA	TGCGCCAGCAGCCAAGATTTAGCAGTTACCTACGAGCAGTACTTC	CASSQDLAVTYEQYF
TRBV9	NA	TRBJ2-5	TRBD1	TGTGCCAGCAGCGTAGGAGACAGGGGGCTCGAGACCCAGTACTTC	CASSVGDRGLETQYF
TRBV28	NA	TRBJ2-5	TRBD1	TGTGCCAGCTACAGGACAGGGAACCAAGAGACCCAGTACTTC	CASYRTGNQETQYF
TRBV7-9	NA	TRBJ2-1	TRBD2	TGTGCCAGCAGCATAACTTTGACTAGCGGGAGAGTTGAGCAGTTCTTC	CASSITLTSGRVEQFF
TRBV2	NA	TRBJ1-1	NA	TGTGCCAGCAGCGAGGACAAGACTGAAGCTTTCTTT	CASSEDKTEAFF
TRBV6-5	NA	TRBJ2-5	TRBD1	TGTGCCAGCAGTTACCGGACAGGGAGGGAGACCCAGTACTTC	CASSYRTGRETQYF
TRBV7-6	few	TRBJ2-2	TRBD1	TGTGCCAGCAGCAAGGGGCCAGGCGGACAGGGGTGGACCGGGGAGCTGTTTTTT	CASSKGPGGQGWTGELFF
TRBV6-6	NA	TRBJ1-4	TRBD1	TGTGCCAGCCGGGACAGGGGGGAAAAACTGTTTTTT	CASRDRGEKLFF
TRBV10-2	NA	TRBJ2-7	TRBD2	TGCGCCAGCAGCACCGGGGCTAGCGGGTCCTACTACGAGCAGTACTTC	CASSTGASGSYYEQYF
TRBV4-1	once	TRBJ2-1	TRBD2	TGCGCCAGCAGCCAAGAAGAGGATAGCGGGAGGTTAGGCGATGAGCAGTTCTTC	CASSQEEDSGRLGDEQFF
TRBV9	NA	TRBJ2-1	TRBD2	TGTGCCAGCAGCACCCACGGGACTAGCAGGGGACGGGATGAGCAGTTCTTC	CASSTHGTSRGRDEQFF
TRBV27	NA	TRBJ2-7	TRBD1	TGTGCCAGCAGCAGGACAGGGGCCGAGCAGTACTTC	CASSRTGAEQYF
TRBV5-4	NA	TRBJ1-2	TRBD1	TGTGCCAGCAGCTTGACAGGGGTTAACTATGGCTACACCTTC	CASSLTGVNYGYTF
TRBV9	NA	TRBJ1-5	NA	TGTGCCAGCAGTACGACAGCCTATAGCAATCAGCCCCAGCATTTT	CASSTTAYSNQPQHF
TRBV2	NA	TRBJ1-1	NA	TGTGCCAGCAGTCTTATGGGCGACGTCGGTGGGACTGAAGCTTTCTTT	CASSLMGDVGGTEAFF
TRBV7-2	NA	TRBJ2-7	TRBD2	TGTGCCAGCAGCTTAGAGAGCGGGATTAGCGTTTACGAGCAGTACTTC	CASSLESGISVYEQYF
TRBV30	NA	TRBJ2-4	NA	TGTGCCTGGAGTTTCCAGAAAAACATTCAGTACTTC	CAWSFQKNIQYF
TRBV7-2	NA	TRBJ2-1	NA	TGTGCCAGCAGCTTAGGCGGGACTTTGGAGCAGTTCTTC	CASSLGGTLEQFF
TRBV6-5	NA	TRBJ2-3	NA	TGTGCCAGCAGTCCGGACATCCGCACAGATACGCAGTATTTT	CASSPDIRTDTQYF
TRBV28	NA	TRBJ2-7	TRBD1	TGTGCCAGCAGAAGGGACAGGGGGGTGCCTTACTACGAGCAGTACTTC	CASRRDRGVPYYEQYF
TRBV28	NA	TRBJ1-1	TRBD1	TGTGCCAGCAGTTCCTACCGACAGGGCACTGAAGCTTTCTTT	CASSSYRQGTEAFF
TRBV2	NA	TRBJ2-7	TRBD2	TGTGCCAGCAGTGTTGGCTGGCTAGCGGCTAGGGCCTACGAGCAGTACTTC	CASSVGWLAARAYEQYF
TRBV28	NA	TRBJ2-7	TRBD1	TGTGCCAGCAGGGGGGGGACAGGGGGTTCCGAGCAGTACTTC	CASRGGTGGSEQYF
TRBV2	NA	TRBJ2-5	NA	TGTGCCAGCAGAGGACCAGCGGGGACCCAGTACTTC	CASRGPAGTQYF
TRBV5-1	NA	TRBJ1-1	TRBD1	TGCGCCAGCAGCTTGGGGGGACAGGGGATCACTGAAGCTTTCTTT	CASSLGGQGITEAFF
TRBV25-1	NA	TRBJ2-7	NA	TGTGCCAGCAGTGAATCAGGGGTGGCCTACGAGCAGTACTTC	CASSESGVAYEQYF
TRBV6-1	NA	TRBJ2-7	TRBD2	TGTGCCAGCAGCGGGGGTACTAGCGGGAGTTACGAGCAGTACTTC	CASSGGTSGSYEQYF
TRBV28	NA	TRBJ1-1	NA	TGTGCCAGCAGGCTTCTTACGGGTGAAGCTTTCTTT	CASRLLTGEAFF
TRBV5-5	NA	TRBJ2-7	TRBD1	TGTGCCAGCAGCTCCACAAGAACTACAGGGGGCTACGAGCAGTACTTC	CASSSTRTTGGYEQYF
TRBV15	NA	TRBJ2-2	TRBD2	TGTGCCACCAGGGATCGGGAGGCAGGATCGTCCCTCGGGGAGCTGTTTTTT	CATRDREAGSSLGELFF
TRBV4-1	NA	TRBJ2-7	NA	TGCGCCAGCAGCGCGCGACAGGCGCCGTCAACCTACGAGCAGTACTTC	CASSARQAPSTYEQYF
TRBV2	NA	TRBJ2-1	NA	TGTGCCAGCAGTGGGACACTCGAGCAGTTCTTC	CASSGTLEQFF
TRBV28	NA	TRBJ1-2	TRBD1	TGTGCCAGCAGTTCACCAGGACAGGGGTACTATGGCTACACCTTC	CASSSPGQGYYGYTF
TRBV27	NA	TRBJ2-7	TRBD1	TGTGCCAGCAGGCCAGAGGATACAGGGGGCCGTGAGCAGTACTTC	CASRPEDTGGREQYF
TRBV10-1	NA	TRBJ1-1	TRBD1	TGCGCCAGCAGTGAGTCGGAGGACAGGGGTTGGGAGGAAGCTTTCTTT	CASSESEDRGWEEAFF
TRBV15	NA	TRBJ2-3	TRBD2	TGTGCCACCAGCAGGGCCCCAGCGGGAGACGGCACAGATACGCAGTATTTT	CATSRAPAGDGTDTQYF
TRBV28	NA	TRBJ2-7	TRBD1	TGTGCCAGCAGCCTACCACAGGGGGCGCTTGCCGAGCAGTACTTC	CASSLPQGALAEQYF
TRBV4-1	NA	TRBJ2-1	TRBD2	TGCGCCAGCAGCCTCGGACTAGCGGGAGTGGGTGAGCAGTTCTTC	CASSLGLAGVGEQFF
TRBV29-1	once	TRBJ1-1	NA	TGCAGCGTTGTGTCCGACACTGAAGCTTTCTTT	CSVVSDTEAFF
TRBV15	NA	TRBJ1-5	TRBD1	TGTGCCACCAGCCAAGGGGAATGGACAGGCCAAAATCAGCCCCAGCATTTT	CATSQGEWTGQNQPQHF
TRBV7-2	few	TRBJ1-1	NA	TGTGCCAGCAGCCTTCAACCAGGAGGCGAAGCTTTCTTT	CASSLQPGGEAFF
TRBV10-1	NA	TRBJ2-2	TRBD2	TGCGCCAGCAGTGCCAGGACTAGCGGGAGTCATTACACCGGGGAGCTGTTTTTT	CASSARTSGSHYTGELFF
TRBV28	NA	TRBJ1-6	NA	TGTGCCAGCACCGGTTCCCATGAACCGACAGACTATAATTCACCCCTCCACTTT	CASTGSHEPTDYNSPLHF
TRBV6-1	NA	TRBJ2-7	NA	TGTGCCAGCAGTGAGATGTGGACGGACAACTACGAGCAGTACTTC	CASSEMWTDNYEQYF
TRBV5-1	NA	TRBJ2-3	NA	TGCGCCACAAGACAAAGCGGGTTAGATACGCAGTATTTT	CATRQSGLDTQYF
TRBV2	NA	TRBJ1-2	NA	TGTGCCAGCAGTGACGGCCAGGCTTTCTATGGCTACACCTTC	CASSDGQAFYGYTF
TRBV30	NA	TRBJ1-1	TRBD1	TGTGCCTGGAGTCTGGGACAGGGTGTAACCATGAACACTGAAGCTTTCTTT	CAWSLGQGVTMNTEAFF
TRBV28	NA	TRBJ1-6	NA	TGTGCCAGCAGCACACAGGCATATAATTCACCCCTCCACTTT	CASSTQAYNSPLHF